A selection of T cell receptor beta chains follows, all from one sample in a study of cytomegalovirus exposure and HLA in healthy donors. Assay: immunoSEQ multiplex PCR; the TCRdb copy retains only in-frame clones and omits some. This table holds 130,000 to 150,000 clones, about 89% found once. The sequencing input was PBMCs. The source is a woman under 30 in good health and CMV-seropositive. Each CDR3 is given with its conserved first and last residue.

v_call	j_call	cdr3_aa
TRBV5-6	TRBJ2-7	CASSLSNEQYF
TRBV2	TRBJ2-6	CASSEVRGRASSGANVLTF
TRBV6-1	TRBJ2-7	CASSVRQTPYEQYF
TRBV2	TRBJ2-1	CASNAGTSAYNEQFF
TRBV29-1	TRBJ1-3	CSVRGTAGNTIYF
TRBV5-1	TRBJ1-1	CASSNPRGPRGTEAFF
TRBV5-1	TRBJ1-5	CASSLVTGPDQPQHF
TRBV19	TRBJ1-4	CASGAPYLEKLFF
TRBV5-1	TRBJ2-1	CASSFGGGNEQFF
TRBV9	TRBJ2-5	CASSVRTSATETQYF